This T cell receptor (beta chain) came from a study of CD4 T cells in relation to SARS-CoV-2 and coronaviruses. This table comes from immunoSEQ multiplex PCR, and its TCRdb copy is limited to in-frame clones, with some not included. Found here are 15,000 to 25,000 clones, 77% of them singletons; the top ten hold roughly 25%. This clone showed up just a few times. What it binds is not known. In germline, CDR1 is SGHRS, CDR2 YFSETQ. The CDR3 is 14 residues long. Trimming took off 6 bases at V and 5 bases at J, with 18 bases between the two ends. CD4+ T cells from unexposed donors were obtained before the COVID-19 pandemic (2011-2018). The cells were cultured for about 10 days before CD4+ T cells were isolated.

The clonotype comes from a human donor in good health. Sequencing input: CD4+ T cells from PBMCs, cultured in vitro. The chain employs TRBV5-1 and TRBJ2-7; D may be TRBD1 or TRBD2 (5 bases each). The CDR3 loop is CASKPPGDRNEQYF. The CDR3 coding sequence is TGCGCCAGCAAGCCCCCCGGGGACCGGAACGAGCAGTACTTC.